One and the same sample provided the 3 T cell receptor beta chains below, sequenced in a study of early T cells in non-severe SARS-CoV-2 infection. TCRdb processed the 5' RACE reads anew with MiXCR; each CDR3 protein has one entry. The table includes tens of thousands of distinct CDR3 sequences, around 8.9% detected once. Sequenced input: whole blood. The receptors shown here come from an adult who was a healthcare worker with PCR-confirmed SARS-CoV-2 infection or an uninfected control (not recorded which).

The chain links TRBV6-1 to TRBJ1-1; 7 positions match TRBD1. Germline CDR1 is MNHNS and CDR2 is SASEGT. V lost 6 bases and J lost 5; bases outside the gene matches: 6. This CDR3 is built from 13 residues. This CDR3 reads CASRLTGETEAFF. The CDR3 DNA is TGTGCCAGCAGGTTAACAGGGGAAACTGAAGCTTTCTTT.

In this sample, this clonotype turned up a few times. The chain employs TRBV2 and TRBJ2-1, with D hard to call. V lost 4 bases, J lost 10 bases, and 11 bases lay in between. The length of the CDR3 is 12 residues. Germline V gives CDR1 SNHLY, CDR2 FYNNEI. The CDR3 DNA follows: TGTGCCAGCAGTGGGGATCCCCGGGAGCAGTTCTTC. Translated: CASSGDPREQFF.

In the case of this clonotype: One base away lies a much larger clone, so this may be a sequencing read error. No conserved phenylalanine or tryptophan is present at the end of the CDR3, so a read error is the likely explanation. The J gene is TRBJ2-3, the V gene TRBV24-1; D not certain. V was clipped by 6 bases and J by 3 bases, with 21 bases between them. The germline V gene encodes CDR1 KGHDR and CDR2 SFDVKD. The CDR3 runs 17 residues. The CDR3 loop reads CATSPPLAGVYTDTQYL. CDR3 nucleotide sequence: TGTGCCACCAGTCCCCCCTTAGCTGGGGTATATACAGATACGCAGTATTTA.